This entry concerns a single T cell receptor beta chain. With V trimmed by 5 bases and J by 3 bases, 3 bases remained unmatched. The germline CDR1 and CDR2 sequences are MNHNY and SVGAGI (reference sequence). The length of the CDR3 is 13 residues. These data are taken from a study of blood T cell repertoires in COVID-19. Study-wide context: The origin of the acute and convalescent COVID-19 samples was the United States, Italy and Spain. Sample material is recorded as cDNA or gDNA derived from T cells, B-cell-depleted T cells, or PBMCs.

Authors' analysis steps: Cell counts per sample came from amplifying reference gene primers. Only in-frame clones appear in the TCRdb table, and some are missing; sequencing was by immunoSEQ multiplex PCR. V, J and clone size reflect that table, while D and trimming were determined from the DNA. Of roughly 99,000 clones listed, approximately 79% are singletons. The J gene is TRBJ1-2, the V gene TRBV6-6, with 7 nucleotides matching TRBD1. The origin of this receptor is a woman of 80 years or more with active or convalescent COVID-19. Sequenced: peripheral blood. The DNA for the CDR3 is TGTGCCAGCAGTGGCACAGGGGACTATGGCTACACCTTC. Amino acids: CASSGTGDYGYTF.